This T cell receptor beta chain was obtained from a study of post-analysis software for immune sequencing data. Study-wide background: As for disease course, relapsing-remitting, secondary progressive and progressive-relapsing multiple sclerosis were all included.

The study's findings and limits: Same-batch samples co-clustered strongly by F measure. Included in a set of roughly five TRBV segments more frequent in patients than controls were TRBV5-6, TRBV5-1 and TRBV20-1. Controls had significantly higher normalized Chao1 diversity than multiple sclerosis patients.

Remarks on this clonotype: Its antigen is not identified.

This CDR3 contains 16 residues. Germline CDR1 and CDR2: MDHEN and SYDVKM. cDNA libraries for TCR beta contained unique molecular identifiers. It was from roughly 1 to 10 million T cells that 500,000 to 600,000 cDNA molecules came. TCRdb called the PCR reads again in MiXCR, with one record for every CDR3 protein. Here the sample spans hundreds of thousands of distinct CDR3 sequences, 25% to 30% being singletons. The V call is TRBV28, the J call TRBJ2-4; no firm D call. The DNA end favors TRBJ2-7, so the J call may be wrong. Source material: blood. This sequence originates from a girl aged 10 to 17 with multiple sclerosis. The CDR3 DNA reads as TGTGCCAGCAGCCCCCCTGACACGCAAACCACCTACGAGCAGTACTTC. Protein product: CASSPPDTQTTYEQYF.